The 14 T cell receptor beta chains given below trace back to one sample, sequenced in a study of PD-1 blockade in classical Hodgkin lymphoma. Brentuximab vedotin exposure varied, and every patient relapsed after autologous stem cell transplantation. Repertoires were generated with immunoSEQ multiplex PCR, while TCRdb's copy carries only in-frame clones and drops some. The data show some 90,000 clones, 92% seen once. This specimen was peripheral blood mononuclear cells (PBMCs), taken before the second cycle of nivolumab. The receptors derive from a human donor with classical Hodgkin lymphoma.

The chain combines TRBV6-5 with TRBJ1-2, with TRBD1 as a possible D gene (5 bases). The CDR3 extends over 12 amino acids. Between the trimmed V and J ends, which lost 6 bases and 2 bases, there was a span of 7 bases. The germline gives CDR1 MNHEY, CDR2 SVGAGI. Written as DNA, the CDR3 is TGTGCCAGCAGGAGGGACAACTATGGCTACACCTTC. This gives the protein CASRRDNYGYTF.

V usage is TRBV6-6 and J usage is TRBJ1-2; D is undetermined. In germline, CDR1 is MNHNY, CDR2 SVGAGI (reference sequence). Between the trimmed V and J ends, which lost 1 base and 3 bases, there was a span of 9 bases. There are 14 residues in the CDR3. The CDR3, as DNA: TGTGCCAGCAGTTACTTTGGTATGGACTATGGCTACACCTTC. Translation gives CASSYFGMDYGYTF.

The genes are TRBV19 and TRBJ2-7, with TRBD1 matching over 9 bases. V lost 4 bases to trimming and J lost 4 bases; unmatched junction nucleotides: 8. The CDR3 consists of 15 residues. Per the germline V gene, CDR1 is LNHDA and CDR2 is SQIVND (reference sequence). CDR3 loop: CASSTPGQGAYEQYF. The CDR3 DNA follows: TGTGCCAGTAGTACCCCGGGACAGGGAGCGTACGAGCAGTACTTC.

The V call is TRBV6-4, the J call TRBJ1-2; D gene unclear. The germline gives CDR1 MRHNA, CDR2 SNTAGT. The V gene lost 6 bases and the J gene lost 1 base, with 12 bases spanning the gap. The CDR3 has 14 residues. CDR3 DNA: TGTGCCAGCAGGACCTCCGCTGGTAACTATGGCTACACCTTC. Encoded protein: CASRTSAGNYGYTF.

The V call is TRBV7-8, the J call TRBJ1-1, with no clear D. Germline CDR1 and CDR2: SGHVS and FQNEAQ. CDR3 length equals 16 residues. V lost 5 bases, J lost 1 base, and 17 bases lay in between. As DNA, the CDR3 is TGTGCCAGCAGCCTAGGTCGAGTGGGGAGGAACACTGAAGCTTTCTTT. Protein sequence: CASSLGRVGRNTEAFF.

This rearrangement joins TRBV7-6 to TRBJ1-5; a possible D gene is TRBD1 (5 bases). The CDR3 has 14 amino acids. Germline assignment: CDR1 SGHVS and CDR2 FNYEAQ. V was pared by 5 bases and J by 3 bases, with 11 bases between. CDR3: CASSRDGTNQPQHF. In nucleotides, the CDR3 is TGTGCCAGCAGCAGGGACGGAACCAATCAGCCCCAGCATTTT.

The chain recombines TRBV19 with TRBJ2-7; a possible D gene is TRBD2 (6 bases). Germline CDR1 reads LNHDA; CDR2 reads SQIVND (reference sequence). CDR3 length: 14 amino acids. The germline V and J ends were trimmed by 4 bases and 7 bases, with 17 bases remaining between them. The CDR3 sequence is CASSRSGSAGEQYF. The CDR3 DNA is TGTGCCAGTAGTAGGAGCGGGTCCGCTGGAGAGCAGTACTTC.

The V call is TRBV10-3, the J call TRBJ1-1, with TRBD1 as a possible D gene (6 bases). The germline V gene has CDR1 ENHRY and CDR2 SYGVKD. The length of the CDR3 is 17 residues. Deletions cut 0 bases from V and 1 base from J, with 15 bases between. The CDR3 loop reads CAISESGRDTRNTEAFF. In DNA form, the CDR3 reads TGTGCCATCAGTGAGTCAGGGAGGGACACACGGAACACTGAAGCTTTCTTT.

The chain joins TRBV11-3 to TRBJ2-3; TRBD2 matches 9 bases. Germline-derived CDR1 and CDR2 are SGHNT and YENEEA. The CDR3 totals 15 residues. Trimming cost V 5 bases and J 6 bases; bases outside gene matches: 9. Written as DNA, the CDR3 is TGTGCCAGCAGCGAAACTGCGGGAGGGTCGGATACGCAGTATTTT. Its translation: CASSETAGGSDTQYF.

The chain uses TRBV9 and TRBJ1-1; TRBD1 matches 9 bases. This CDR3 has 16 residues. Unmatched junction bases numbered 10, after V lost 3 bases and J lost 4 bases. CDR1 and CDR2 from the germline V gene are SGDLS and YYNGEE. CDR3 loop: CASSARSGTGRTEAFF. In DNA form, the CDR3 reads TGTGCCAGCAGCGCGCGATCCGGGACAGGGCGCACTGAAGCTTTCTTT.

Only a few counts were recorded for this clone. The genes are TRBV28 and TRBJ2-1, with D perhaps TRBD1 or TRBD2 (6 bases each). Germline CDR1 is MDHEN and CDR2 is SYDVKM. Trimming cost V 4 bases and J 8 bases, with 9 bases left between them. The length of the CDR3 is 12 residues. The CDR3 spells CASSYRGDEQFF. The CDR3 DNA reads as TGTGCCAGCAGTTATAGGGGGGATGAGCAGTTCTTC.

J is TRBJ2-5 and V is TRBV7-8, with 7 bases matching TRBD2. The CDR3 runs 15 residues. Germline assignment: CDR1 SGHVS and CDR2 FQNEAQ. Trimming cost V 1 base and J 5 bases; bases outside gene matches: 7. The CDR3 reads CASSLEASGRETQYF. In DNA, the CDR3 is TGTGCCAGCAGCTTAGAGGCTAGCGGAAGGGAGACCCAGTACTTC.

The rearrangement links TRBV9 to TRBJ1-4, with D perhaps matching TRBD1 (5 bases). CDR1 is SGDLS, CDR2 YYNGEE, per germline. The CDR3 is 15 residues long. V was trimmed by 2 bases and J by 8 bases, leaving 16 bases between them. CDR3 protein: CASSVDTGKGEKLFF. The DNA for the CDR3 is TGTGCCAGCAGCGTGGATACAGGAAAGGGGGAAAAACTGTTTTTT.

The chain links TRBV5-1 to TRBJ2-3, with 11 bases aligning to TRBD2. Germline trimming cut 2 bases from V and 2 bases from J; bases unmatched to any gene: 4. The germline V gene encodes CDR1 SGHRS and CDR2 YFSETQ. There are 16 residues in the CDR3. CDR3 sequence reads: CASSLGTSGTTDTQYF. In DNA form, the CDR3 reads TGCGCCAGCAGCTTAGGGACTAGCGGCACCACAGATACGCAGTATTTT.